The sequence of this TCR beta chain was determined in a study of blood T cell repertoires in COVID-19. Overall study context: Samples representing acute and convalescent COVID-19 were sourced from the United States, Italy and Spain. In each case, the material was cDNA or gDNA derived from T cells, B-cell-depleted T cells, or PBMCs.

The CDR3 contains 14 residues. V was clipped by 5 bases and J by 5 bases; unmatched bases: 5. Germline loops: CDR1 SGHTA, CDR2 FQGNSA. Methods used by the authors: Cell counts per sample came from amplifying reference gene primers. Clones were read by immunoSEQ multiplex PCR, and TCRdb kept only the in-frame ones, dropping some. The DNA gave D and trimming, while V, J and clone size come from that table. The sample has around 240,000 clones, roughly 84% seen once. The sequenced material came from peripheral blood. This receptor was taken from a woman in her 40s who had recovered from COVID-19. The chain uses TRBV7-2 and TRBJ2-5, with 10 bases that match TRBD2. The CDR3 region has the DNA TGTGCCAGCAGCCCAGGACTAGCGGAGGAGACCCAGTACTTC. This gives the protein CASSPGLAEETQYF.